This T cell receptor (beta chain) comes out of a study of spatial heterogeneity in lung cancer. In this sample, this clonotype is large. Specified time point: sample taken at primary tumor resection. The roughly 68 donors had untreated early-stage non-small cell lung cancer. Whole RNA was taken from tumor, nontumor lung or frozen PBMC; it was then sequenced unsorted. The presence of a unique molecular identifier marked each TCR cDNA molecule. A single record per CDR3 protein comes from TCRdb applying MiXCR to the 5' RACE reads. The table includes around 2,000 distinct CDR3 sequences, approximately 22% detected once. V was clipped by 7 bases and J by 9 bases, with 19 bases between them. The germline V gene has CDR1 SGHAT and CDR2 FQDESV (reference sequence). The CDR3 runs 14 residues.

The J gene is TRBJ2-1, the V gene TRBV11-1, with D tentatively TRBD1 or TRBD2 (6 bases each). The sequence came from a male donor with early-stage non-small cell lung cancer. The sequences come from normal lung tissue next to the tumor, collected at surgery. Here the CDR3 reads CASTGGPIGGEQFF. Written as DNA, the CDR3 is TGTGCCAGCACCGGGGGCCCCATCGGCGGTGAGCAGTTCTTC.